This T cell receptor (beta chain) is from a study of beta chain features in type 1 diabetes. V lost 6 bases, J lost 7 bases, and 6 bases stayed unmatched. CDR1 and CDR2 (germline): MNHNY, SVGAGI (reference sequence). This CDR3 contains 13 residues. The sequenced template was cDNA made from the entire isolated RNA. Here immunoSEQ multiplex PCR was the method, and the copy in TCRdb shows in-frame clones only, minus some. The sample carries just over 600,000 clones, less than 20% recorded once. This chain links TRBV6-6 with TRBJ2-1, with 7 bases fitting TRBD1. The clonotype was recovered from a man aged 18 to 30 in good health. Sequencing input: naive CD4+ T cells from blood. For the CDR3, the DNA is TGTGCCAGCAGCCGACAGGGAAAGAATGAGCAGTTCTTC. This gives the protein CASSRQGKNEQFF.